A selection of T cell receptor beta chains follows, all from one sample in a study of T cell changes during pregnancy in multiple sclerosis. Measured with immunoSEQ multiplex PCR; TCRdb has only the in-frame clones, and not every one. The sample has approximately 60,000 clones; roughly 94% are singletons. The sample in question was CD8+ T cells from peripheral blood mononuclear cells, obtained in the third trimester of pregnancy. The receptor source for this set is a female donor with multiple sclerosis, enrolled in a pregnancy study. CDR3s include the opening cysteine and the closing phenylalanine or tryptophan. The order of the fields is clone size, D gene, V gene, J gene, CDR3 protein, CDR3 DNA. The D gene is left open where the match is weak. Size is stated for part of the rows, as once, few or many counts, or as a class when the clone is expanded.

>.|TRBD2|TRBV28|TRBJ2-3
CASSFSSGESDTQYF
TGTGCCAGCAGTTTTTCTAGCGGGGAGAGCGATACGCAGTATTTT
>.|.|TRBV21-1|TRBJ2-7
CASRVGPYEQYF
TGTGCCAGCAGAGTGGGGCCTTACGAGCAGTACTTC
>.|TRBD2|TRBV4-1|TRBJ2-1
CASSLRTSGNSYNEQFF
TGCGCCAGCAGCCTCCGGACTAGCGGAAACTCCTACAATGAGCAGTTCTTC
>.|TRBD2|TRBV28|TRBJ2-1
CASSSYGGVAGSNEQFF
TGTGCCAGCAGCTCTTACGGAGGGGTAGCGGGGTCCAATGAGCAGTTCTTC
>.|TRBD1|TRBV27|TRBJ2-7
CASSFNGQGAGEQYF
TGTGCCAGCAGTTTCAATGGACAGGGGGCGGGTGAGCAGTACTTC
>few|.|TRBV19|TRBJ1-1
CASSIGTATEAFF
TGTGCCAGTAGTATAGGAACAGCCACTGAAGCTTTCTTT
>.|.|TRBV5-1|TRBJ1-2
CASSLGGGRGYTF
TGCGCCAGCAGCTTGGGGGGGGGTCGTGGCTACACCTTC
>.|.|TRBV30|TRBJ1-2
CAWISAGGYTF
TGTGCCTGGATCTCCGCGGGCGGCTACACCTTC
>once|TRBD1|TRBV19|TRBJ2-7
CASGTGGTYEQYF
TGTGCCAGTGGCACAGGGGGTACCTACGAGCAGTACTTC
>.|TRBD1|TRBV9|TRBJ1-1
CASSFLQGVDLGAFF
TGTGCCAGCAGCTTTCTCCAGGGGGTGGATCTGGGAGCTTTCTTT
>.|TRBD1|TRBV25-1|TRBJ2-3
CASSEGTASTDTQYF
TGTGCCAGCAGTGAGGGGACAGCTAGCACAGATACGCAGTATTTT
>.|TRBD1|TRBV6-5|TRBJ1-1
CASSFGQGHTEAFF
TGTGCCAGCAGTTTTGGACAGGGCCACACTGAAGCTTTCTTT
>.|.|TRBV12-1|TRBJ2-3
CASSAGLAGADTQYF
TGTGCCAGCAGCGCGGGACTAGCGGGAGCAGATACGCAGTATTTT
>.|.|TRBV5-3|TRBJ1-1
CARSLRVGADEAFF
TGTGCCAGAAGCTTGCGGGTTGGGGCCGATGAAGCTTTCTTT
>.|.|TRBV5-5|TRBJ1-4
CASSMIAFLTDEKLFF
TGTGCCAGCAGCATGATCGCCTTCCTAACGGATGAAAAACTGTTTTTT
>.|TRBD2|TRBV7-3|TRBJ2-7
CASSPSGGPHEQYF
TGTGCCAGCAGCCCTAGCGGGGGCCCCCACGAGCAGTACTTC
>.|.|TRBV5-3|TRBJ2-3
CARSFGDFLDTQYF
TGTGCCAGAAGCTTCGGGGACTTCCTAGATACGCAGTATTTT
>.|.|TRBV9|TRBJ1-4
CASSVVPNEKLFF
TGTGCCAGCAGCGTAGTCCCGAATGAAAAACTGTTTTTT
>.|TRBD2|TRBV13|TRBJ2-3
CASSVYGRANADTQYF
TGTGCCAGCAGCGTCTACGGGAGGGCCAATGCAGATACGCAGTATTTT
>.|TRBD1|TRBV11-2|TRBJ2-2
CASSSSRGRGSGELFF
TGTGCCAGCAGCTCCTCCAGGGGGCGAGGTTCCGGGGAGCTGTTTTTT
>.|.|TRBV27|TRBJ1-2
CASSLFWGDYGYTF
TGTGCCAGCAGTTTATTCTGGGGGGACTATGGCTACACCTTC
>.|TRBD2|TRBV27|TRBJ2-1
CASSPTSSGRSEQFF
TGTGCCAGCAGCCCTACGTCTAGCGGGCGGTCTGAGCAGTTCTTC
>once|.|TRBV28|TRBJ1-1
CASSLFSVYTEAFF
TGTGCCAGCAGTTTGTTTTCAGTATACACTGAAGCTTTCTTT
>.|TRBD2|TRBV28|TRBJ2-2
CASSSLLGSGSIGRNTGELFF
TGTGCCAGCAGTTCCCTATTAGGTAGCGGGAGTATTGGAAGGAACACCGGGGAGCTGTTTTTT
>.|.|TRBV14|TRBJ2-7
CASSGDTSYEQYF
TGTGCCAGCAGCGGTGACACAAGCTACGAGCAGTACTTC
>.|TRBD2|TRBV19|TRBJ2-5
CASSYDPGLATETQYF
TGTGCCAGTAGTTACGACCCGGGACTAGCAACAGAGACCCAGTACTTC
>medium-sized|TRBD1|TRBV9|TRBJ1-1
CASSVSRDRGNTEAFF
TGTGCCAGCAGCGTATCCAGGGACAGGGGAAACACTGAAGCTTTCTTT
>.|.|TRBV6-1|TRBJ1-6
CASSVTGLRSPLHF
TGTGCCAGCAGTGTCACAGGTTTGCGTTCACCCCTCCACTTT
>once|TRBD1|TRBV5-3|TRBJ1-5
CARSFPDRGPPYSNQPQHF
TGTGCCAGAAGCTTCCCCGACAGGGGCCCACCCTATAGCAATCAGCCCCAGCATTTT
>.|TRBD2|TRBV5-6|TRBJ2-1
CASSLVAGGPNNEQFF
TGTGCCAGCAGCTTGGTAGCGGGAGGCCCCAACAATGAGCAGTTCTTC
>.|.|TRBV4-1|TRBJ1-3
CASSQGGRGINTIYF
TGCGCCAGCAGCCAAGGCGGGCGCGGGATAAACACCATATATTTT
>.|TRBD2|TRBV7-3|TRBJ2-1
CASSFLTSGSYNEQFF
TGTGCCAGCAGCTTCCTGACTAGCGGGAGCTACAATGAGCAGTTCTTC
>.|.|TRBV30|TRBJ2-6
CAWSLGAGANVLTF
TGTGCCTGGAGTTTAGGGGCTGGGGCCAACGTCCTGACTTTC
>.|.|TRBV19|TRBJ2-1
CASTQDRLSSYNEQFF
TGTGCCAGTACCCAGGACAGATTGAGCTCCTACAATGAGCAGTTCTTC
>.|TRBD1|TRBV6-1|TRBJ2-3
CASSDRTGSSTDTQYF
TGTGCCAGCAGTGACCGGACAGGTTCTAGCACAGATACGCAGTATTTT
>.|.|TRBV7-9|TRBJ1-3
CASSLGGGLVAAGNTIYF
TGTGCCAGCAGCTTAGGCGGGGGTTTGGTTGCGGCTGGAAACACCATATATTTT
>.|.|TRBV2|TRBJ2-2
CASSELEGPDTGELFF
TGTGCCAGCAGTGAACTGGAGGGCCCAGACACCGGGGAGCTGTTTTTT
>.|.|TRBV29-1|TRBJ2-3
CSAVPDTQYF
TGCAGCGCCGTTCCAGATACGCAGTATTTT
>.|TRBD1|TRBV10-3|TRBJ1-3
CAISELFDGDREGNTIYF
TGTGCCATCAGTGAGCTCTTCGACGGGGACAGGGAGGGAAACACCATATATTTT
>.|TRBD1|TRBV4-2|TRBJ1-6
CASSQEGQGNSPLHF
TGTGCCAGCAGCCAAGAAGGACAGGGTAATTCACCCCTCCACTTT
>.|.|TRBV11-2|TRBJ2-7
CASSLAGGVGEQYF
TGTGCCAGCAGCTTAGCGGGGGGCGTGGGTGAGCAGTACTTC
>.|.|TRBV13|TRBJ2-2
CASSPPLGGSNTGELFF
TGTGCCAGCAGCCCACCGCTTGGGGGCTCGAACACCGGGGAGCTGTTTTTT
>.|.|TRBV10-3|TRBJ2-7
CAISEKGGQGNEQYF
TGTGCCATCAGTGAGAAGGGCGGGCAGGGGAACGAGCAGTACTTC
>.|.|TRBV4-1|TRBJ1-1
CASSQGVYTEAFF
TGCGCCAGCAGCCAAGGAGTTTACACTGAAGCTTTCTTT
>.|TRBD2|TRBV7-9|TRBJ2-1
CASSSGLAGVDEQFF
TGTGCCAGCAGCTCGGGACTAGCGGGAGTCGATGAGCAGTTCTTC
>once|.|TRBV28|TRBJ1-2
CASSPQGANYGYTF
TGTGCCAGCAGTCCTCAGGGCGCCAACTATGGCTACACCTTC
>.|.|TRBV27|TRBJ2-7
CASSSGTDYEQYF
TGTGCCAGCAGTTCCGGGACTGACTACGAGCAGTACTTC
>.|TRBD1|TRBV6-1|TRBJ2-7
CASSADRGTYEQYF
TGTGCCAGCAGTGCGGACAGGGGCACCTACGAGCAGTACTTC
>.|TRBD2|TRBV13|TRBJ2-1
CASSRLAGDYNEQFF
TGTGCCAGCAGCCGACTAGCGGGAGACTACAATGAGCAGTTCTTC
>.|.|TRBV6-1|TRBJ1-5
CASSGRVPQPQHF
TGTGCCAGCAGTGGGCGGGTACCTCAGCCCCAGCATTTT
>.|TRBD1|TRBV4-1|TRBJ2-7
CASSQPTGGLYEQYF
TGCGCCAGCAGCCAACCCACAGGGGGCTTATACGAGCAGTACTTC
>.|TRBD1|TRBV19|TRBJ1-2
CASSIKGGGGYGYTF
TGTGCCAGTAGTATAAAAGGAGGGGGCGGCTATGGCTACACCTTC
>.|TRBD1|TRBV5-1|TRBJ2-7
CASSMGQGAYEQYF
TGCGCCAGCAGCATGGGACAGGGGGCCTACGAGCAGTACTTC
>.|TRBD2|TRBV5-1|TRBJ2-7
CASSLASGSYEQYF
TGCGCCAGCAGCTTGGCGAGCGGGAGTTACGAGCAGTACTTC
>once|.|TRBV27|TRBJ2-3
CASSPQSAADTQYF
TGTGCCAGCAGTCCCCAGTCCGCGGCAGATACGCAGTATTTT